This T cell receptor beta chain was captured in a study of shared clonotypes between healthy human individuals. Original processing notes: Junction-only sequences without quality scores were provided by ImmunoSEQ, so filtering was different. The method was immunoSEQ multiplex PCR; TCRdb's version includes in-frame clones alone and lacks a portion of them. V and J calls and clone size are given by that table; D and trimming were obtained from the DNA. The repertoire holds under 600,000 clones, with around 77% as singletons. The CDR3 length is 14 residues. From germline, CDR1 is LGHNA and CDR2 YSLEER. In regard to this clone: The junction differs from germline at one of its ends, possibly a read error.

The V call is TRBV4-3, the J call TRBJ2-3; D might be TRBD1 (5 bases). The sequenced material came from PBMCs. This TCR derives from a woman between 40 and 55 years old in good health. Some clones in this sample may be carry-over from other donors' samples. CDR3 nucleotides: TGCGCCAGCAGCCAAGGTTGGGGCACAGATGCGCAGTATTTT. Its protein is CASSQGWGTDAQYF.